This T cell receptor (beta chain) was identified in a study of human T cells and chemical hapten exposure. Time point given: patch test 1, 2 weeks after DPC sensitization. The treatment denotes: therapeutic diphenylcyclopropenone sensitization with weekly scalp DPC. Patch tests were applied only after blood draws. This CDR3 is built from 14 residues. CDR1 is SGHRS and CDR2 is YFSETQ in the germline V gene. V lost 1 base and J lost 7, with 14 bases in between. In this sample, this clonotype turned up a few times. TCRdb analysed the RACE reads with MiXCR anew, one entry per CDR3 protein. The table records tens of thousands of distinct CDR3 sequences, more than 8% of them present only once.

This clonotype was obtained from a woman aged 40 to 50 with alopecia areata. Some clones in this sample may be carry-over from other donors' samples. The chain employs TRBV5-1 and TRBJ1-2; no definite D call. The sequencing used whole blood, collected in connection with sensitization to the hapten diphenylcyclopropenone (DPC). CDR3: CASSLQVGRVGYTF. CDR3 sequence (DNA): TGCGCCAGCAGCTTGCAGGTGGGCCGGGTTGGCTACACCTTC.